This T cell receptor beta chain was recorded in a study of beta chain features in type 1 diabetes. Whole-study findings and limits: In type 1 diabetes patients, VDJ junctions had fewer insertions; deletions at these junctions were more frequent.

Cell sorting via CD45RO/CCR7/CD25/CD127/CD95/CD27 was performed to obtain CD4+ naive, central memory, regulatory and stem cell-like memory cells. This clone was observed a few times. What it binds is unknown. From germline, CDR1 is SGHRS and CDR2 YFSETQ. The ends were cut back, 0 bases at V and 0 bases at J, with 12 bases in the middle. The CDR3 totals 16 residues. Sequenced material consisted of expressed TCRB transcripts (all of the isolated RNA was reverse transcribed). Clones were sequenced by immunoSEQ multiplex PCR, and TCRdb holds only the in-frame ones, with some missing. The sample lists hundreds of thousands of clones, around 15% occurring once.

This clonotype originated in a man aged 18-30 years in good health. The sample consisted of naive CD4+ T cells from blood. This chain uses TRBV5-1 with TRBJ1-2; D uncertain. CDR3 nucleotides: TGCGCCAGCAGCTTGGTGGTAACCCCTTCTAACTATGGCTACACCTTC. Translation: CASSLVVTPSNYGYTF.